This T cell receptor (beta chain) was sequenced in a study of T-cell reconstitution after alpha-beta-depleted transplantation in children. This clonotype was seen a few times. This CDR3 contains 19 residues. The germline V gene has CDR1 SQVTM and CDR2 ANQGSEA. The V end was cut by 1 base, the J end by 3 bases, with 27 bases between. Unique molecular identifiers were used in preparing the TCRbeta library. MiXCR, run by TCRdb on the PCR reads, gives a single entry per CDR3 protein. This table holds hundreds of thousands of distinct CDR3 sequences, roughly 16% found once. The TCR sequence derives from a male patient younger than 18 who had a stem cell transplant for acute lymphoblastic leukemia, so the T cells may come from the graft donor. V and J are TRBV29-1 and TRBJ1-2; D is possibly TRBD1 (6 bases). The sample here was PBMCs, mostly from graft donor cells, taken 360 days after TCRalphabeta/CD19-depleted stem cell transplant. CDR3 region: CSVEGGPSVQPLQDYGYTF. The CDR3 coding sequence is TGCAGCGTTGAAGGGGGGCCCAGCGTTCAACCCCTGCAGGACTATGGCTACACCTTC.